This T cell receptor beta chain is from a study of cytomegalovirus exposure and HLA in healthy donors. General study results and limits: Follow-up analysis later connected one missense variant in DCLRE1C with trimming of TCR beta V- and J-genes. Most of the CMV-associated TCR beta chains (in a later analysis) appeared to be HLA-restricted.

Primers: 60 Vbeta forward and 13 Jbeta reverse. Sequencing used immunoSEQ multiplex PCR; TCRdb keeps in-frame clones, though not all of them. The sample gives under 90,000 clones, about two thirds of which show up once; 8.5% to 10% is in the top ten. Remarks on this clone: Antigen: not known.

J gave up 6 bases and V 0 bases, and 3 bases lay outside the gene matches. The CDR3 consists of 14 residues. From germline, CDR1 is SGDLS and CDR2 YYNGEE. Sequences were obtained from PBMCs. The TCR comes from a woman in her fifties or sixties in good health and CMV-seropositive. The chain has TRBV9 and TRBJ2-7; 10 nucleotides align to TRBD2. CDR3 bases: TGTGCCAGCAGCGTAGACAGCGGGGGGGGCGAGCAGTACTTC. It yields the protein CASSVDSGGGEQYF. The complete variable domain, with remaining parts taken from reference TRBV9 and TRBJ2-7, reads DSGVTQTPKHLITATGQRVTLRCSPRSGDLSVYWYQQSLDQGLQFLIQYYNGEERAKGNILERFSAQQFPDLHSELNLSSLELGDSALYFCASSVDSGGGEQYFGPGTRLTVT.